This note documents a single TCR beta chain sequence. Its antigen is still unknown. This sample is part of a study of cytomegalovirus exposure and HLA in healthy donors. Background on the study: The approximately 120 validation repertoires, a later analysis reported, used the same platform as the roughly 660 repertoires from the first cohort. Study-wide results and limits: There were a few CMV-associated chains whose specificity for CMV antigens was confirmed in vitro. The classifier, whose performance was assessed in both the original and validation cohorts, reportedly diagnosed cytomegalovirus status with high specificity and sensitivity.

The donors were part of the validation cohort of roughly 110 subjects. That cohort was separate from the first cohort, which comprised 670 or so subjects. Produced via immunoSEQ multiplex PCR; TCRdb's table is partial and in-frame only. The repertoire holds 160,000 or so clones, with around 90% as singletons. The specimen was PBMCs. The sequence was collected from a young man in good health and CMV-seronegative.

The CDR3 loop is CASSKRCQGLYNEQFF. In nucleotides, the CDR3 is TGTGCCAGCAGCAAACGTTGCCAGGGGCTATACAATGAGCAGTTCTTC. This chain links TRBV21-1 with TRBJ2-1; the D segment call TRBD1 is taken from the table without a DNA check. TRBV21-1 is a recognized pseudogene. The CDR3 totals 16 residues.